This T cell receptor beta chain was sequenced during a study of T cells expressing NK-cell markers. Looking at the study overall: It was sorted CD3+CD56+NKG2C+, CD3+CD56+NKG2C- and CD3+CD56-NKG2C+ T cells that supplied the TCR beta repertoires.

The germline gives CDR1 SGHKS, CDR2 YYEKEE (reference sequence). The CDR3 has 15 amino acids. Study-wide results and limits: Six of the donors carried dominant NKG2C+ clonotypes that took up about 1.0-8% of their CD8+ T cells.

Of note for this clonotype: Its antigen is currently unknown.

It was by 5'RACE template switching with UMIs that TCR beta cDNA was made. TCRdb re-called the 5' RACE reads; one entry per CDR3 protein, DNA not given. This sample contains roughly 430,000 distinct CDR3 sequences. This sequence originates from a woman aged 18-70 years in good health. This chain connects TRBV5-5 to TRBJ1-3. The sample taken for sequencing was blood T cells: a sorted CD56 or NKG2C T cell subset, CD4+ or CD8+ T cells, or bulk PBMC T cells (not recorded which). CDR3 protein: CASSDIGSSGNTIYF.